This is a list of T cell receptor beta chains from one sample in a study of cytomegalovirus exposure and HLA in healthy donors. Some clones are missing from TCRdb's copy, which holds only in-frame ones; the method was immunoSEQ multiplex PCR. The sample yields under 200,000 clones, around three quarters seen once. Sequencing was carried out using PBMCs. These TCRs come from a woman under 40 in good health and CMV-seropositive. CDR3s include the opening cysteine and the closing phenylalanine or tryptophan. The D gene is left open where the match is weak. The size field is filled for only some rows; it gives once, few, many or a size class.

d_gene: TRBD1
abundance: -
v_gene: TRBV5-4
j_gene: TRBJ2-2
CDR3aa: CASTLQGVDTGELFF
CDR3nt: TGTGCCAGCACCCTACAGGGGGTTGACACCGGGGAGCTGTTTTTT

d_gene: -
abundance: -
v_gene: TRBV5-1
j_gene: TRBJ2-7
CDR3aa: CASSLGTARSYEQYF
CDR3nt: TGCGCCAGCAGCTTGGGTACCGCCCGCTCCTACGAGCAGTACTTC

d_gene: -
abundance: -
v_gene: TRBV2
j_gene: TRBJ2-1
CDR3aa: CASSVVGGSYNEQFF
CDR3nt: TGTGCCAGCAGTGTTGTAGGAGGCTCCTACAATGAGCAGTTCTTC

d_gene: -
abundance: -
v_gene: TRBV10-3
j_gene: TRBJ1-2
CDR3aa: CAISESPGHYGYTF
CDR3nt: TGTGCCATCAGTGAGTCCCCAGGCCACTATGGCTACACCTTC

d_gene: TRBD2
abundance: -
v_gene: TRBV27
j_gene: TRBJ2-7
CDR3aa: CASSPRLAGRYEQYF
CDR3nt: TGTGCCAGCAGTCCCCGACTAGCGGGGCGTTACGAGCAGTACTTC

d_gene: TRBD2
abundance: -
v_gene: TRBV4-3
j_gene: TRBJ2-2
CDR3aa: CASSQLEGLAGDTGELFF
CDR3nt: TGCGCCAGCAGCCAATTAGAGGGGCTAGCGGGGGACACCGGGGAGCTGTTTTTT

d_gene: -
abundance: once
v_gene: TRBV5-1
j_gene: TRBJ2-6
CDR3aa: CASSSDSSGANVLTF
CDR3nt: TGCGCCAGCAGCTCGGACTCATCTGGGGCCAACGTCCTGACTTTC

d_gene: -
abundance: once
v_gene: TRBV9
j_gene: TRBJ2-1
CDR3aa: CASSTTGTLYNEQFF
CDR3nt: TGTGCCAGCAGCACAACTGGGACACTATACAATGAGCAGTTCTTC

d_gene: TRBD2
abundance: -
v_gene: TRBV5-1
j_gene: TRBJ2-1
CDR3aa: CASSRTSGTLGEQFF
CDR3nt: TGCGCCAGCAGCCGGACTAGCGGGACGCTTGGTGAGCAGTTCTTC

d_gene: TRBD2
abundance: -
v_gene: TRBV7-6
j_gene: TRBJ2-3
CDR3aa: CASSLASSGSSTDTQYF
CDR3nt: TGTGCCAGCAGCTTAGCAAGTAGCGGGAGTAGTACAGATACGCAGTATTTT

d_gene: TRBD2
abundance: -
v_gene: TRBV9
j_gene: TRBJ2-1
CDR3aa: CASGAAGAEHNEQFF
CDR3nt: TGTGCCAGCGGAGCCGCGGGAGCGGAGCACAATGAGCAGTTCTTC

d_gene: TRBD2
abundance: -
v_gene: TRBV9
j_gene: TRBJ2-3
CDR3aa: CASSWTSGGLESTDTQYF
CDR3nt: TGTGCCAGCAGTTGGACTAGCGGGGGGCTTGAAAGCACAGATACGCAGTATTTT

d_gene: TRBD1
abundance: -
v_gene: TRBV19
j_gene: TRBJ2-1
CDR3aa: CASSRSGTGDYNEQFF
CDR3nt: TGTGCCAGTAGTAGATCCGGGACAGGTGATTACAATGAGCAGTTCTTC

d_gene: TRBD1
abundance: -
v_gene: TRBV9
j_gene: TRBJ1-1
CDR3aa: CASSVAGGDRWDTEAFF
CDR3nt: TGTGCCAGCAGCGTAGCTGGGGGGGACAGGTGGGACACTGAAGCTTTCTTT

d_gene: -
abundance: -
v_gene: TRBV5-1
j_gene: TRBJ1-1
CDR3aa: CASSPMGAPNTEAFF
CDR3nt: TGCGCCAGCAGTCCGATGGGGGCCCCGAACACTGAAGCTTTCTTT

d_gene: TRBD1
abundance: -
v_gene: TRBV4-3
j_gene: TRBJ1-2
CDR3aa: CASSHRIQGANYGYTF
CDR3nt: TGCGCCAGCAGCCACCGAATACAGGGGGCGAACTATGGCTACACCTTC

d_gene: TRBD2
abundance: -
v_gene: TRBV6-5
j_gene: TRBJ2-7
CDR3aa: CASSPNGGAYEQYF
CDR3nt: TGTGCCAGCAGTCCCAACGGGGGGGCCTACGAGCAGTACTTC

d_gene: -
abundance: -
v_gene: TRBV4-1
j_gene: TRBJ1-1
CDR3aa: CASSQDGYRDTEAFF
CDR3nt: TGCGCCAGCAGCCAAGATGGTTACAGGGACACTGAAGCTTTCTTT

d_gene: -
abundance: -
v_gene: TRBV15
j_gene: TRBJ2-7
CDR3aa: CATSTPYYEQYF
CDR3nt: TGTGCCACCAGCACCCCCTACTACGAGCAGTACTTC

d_gene: -
abundance: -
v_gene: TRBV27
j_gene: TRBJ2-7
CDR3aa: CASSLYSAIYEQYF
CDR3nt: TGTGCCAGCAGTTTATACAGTGCAATCTACGAGCAGTACTTC

d_gene: TRBD1
abundance: few
v_gene: TRBV27
j_gene: TRBJ1-2
CDR3aa: CASSVQGRYGYTF
CDR3nt: TGTGCCAGCAGTGTACAGGGGCGCTATGGCTACACCTTC